This entry concerns a single T cell receptor (beta chain). TCRdb's table, derived via immunoSEQ multiplex PCR, lists solely in-frame clones and lacks some. The sample has about 350,000 clones; about nine tenths are singletons. These data are taken from a study of blood T cell repertoires in COVID-19. Study overall: Whether acute or convalescent, the COVID-19 samples came from the United States, Italy and Spain. Sources were T cells, B-cell-depleted T cells, or PBMCs; the material itself was cDNA or gDNA.

Seattle cases were enrolled at active infection and followed longitudinally. The CDR3 extends over 16 amino acids. Germline V gene data show CDR1 as MNHNS and CDR2 as SASEGT. The ends were cut back, 4 bases at V and 0 bases at J, with 13 bases in the middle. The receptor comes from a woman aged 55-75 years with COVID-19, enrolled during active disease. V gene TRBV6-1 combines with J gene TRBJ1-3; perhaps TRBD1 as D (6 bases). The sequencing input was peripheral blood. In DNA, the CDR3 is TGTGCCAGCAGTGTGGACAGCGCCCACTCTGGAAACACCATATATTTT. Amino acid sequence: CASSVDSAHSGNTIYF.